Listed below are T cell receptor beta chains from one sample, sequenced in a study of T cells after yellow fever vaccination. TCRdb re-derived calls from the 5' RACE reads in MiXCR, one entry per CDR3 protein. The sample lists nearly 550,000 distinct CDR3 sequences; 15% to 20% were seen once. Sequences were derived from PBMCs, sampled 15 days after the yellow fever booster vaccination. These receptors were taken from a man in his thirties or forties who received the YFV17D yellow fever vaccine. Each CDR3 is given with its conserved first and last residue. Each record gives: CDR3 protein, J gene, CDR3 length, V gene.

cdr3_aa: CASSFPASNEQFF; j_call: TRBJ2-1; cdr3_length: 13; v_call: TRBV5-4
cdr3_aa: CASGPGAQYF; j_call: TRBJ2-5; cdr3_length: 10; v_call: TRBV7-2
cdr3_aa: CASRIDYSKQPQHF; j_call: TRBJ1-5; cdr3_length: 14; v_call: TRBV5-1
cdr3_aa: CASSRPGLLEQYF; j_call: TRBJ2-7; cdr3_length: 13; v_call: TRBV6-1
cdr3_aa: CASSLVAGALAKNIQYF; j_call: TRBJ2-4; cdr3_length: 17; v_call: TRBV7-2
cdr3_aa: CASSADSYNEQFF; j_call: TRBJ2-1; cdr3_length: 13; v_call: TRBV6-2/TRBV6-3
cdr3_aa: CASSLGGSTQYF; j_call: TRBJ2-3; cdr3_length: 12; v_call: TRBV7-9
cdr3_aa: CASSPHSGAGGTQYF; j_call: TRBJ2-3; cdr3_length: 15; v_call: TRBV3-1
cdr3_aa: CASSFQVFGYTF; j_call: TRBJ1-2; cdr3_length: 12; v_call: TRBV7-2
cdr3_aa: CASREGTVSNEKLFF; j_call: TRBJ1-4; cdr3_length: 15; v_call: TRBV27
cdr3_aa: CASTFTGTVGDYEQYF; j_call: TRBJ2-7; cdr3_length: 16; v_call: TRBV6-2/TRBV6-3
cdr3_aa: CASSYSASGRATDTQYF; j_call: TRBJ2-3; cdr3_length: 17; v_call: TRBV6-5
cdr3_aa: CASSYVQGRNQPQHF; j_call: TRBJ1-5; cdr3_length: 15; v_call: TRBV6-2/TRBV6-3
cdr3_aa: CASSLDPAGRPYF; j_call: TRBJ2-7; cdr3_length: 13; v_call: TRBV7-2
cdr3_aa: CASSHGTVKQEQFF; j_call: TRBJ2-1; cdr3_length: 14; v_call: TRBV7-8
cdr3_aa: CASSIGSGSPYEQYF; j_call: TRBJ2-7; cdr3_length: 15; v_call: TRBV19
cdr3_aa: CSARREGRTGELFF; j_call: TRBJ2-2; cdr3_length: 14; v_call: TRBV20-1
cdr3_aa: CGSSLAGQGEETQYF; j_call: TRBJ2-5; cdr3_length: 15; v_call: TRBV7-2
cdr3_aa: CASSYSIAHSGANVLTF; j_call: TRBJ2-6; cdr3_length: 17; v_call: TRBV6-5
cdr3_aa: CASSLSSLAYEQYF; j_call: TRBJ2-7; cdr3_length: 14; v_call: TRBV12-3/TRBV12-4
cdr3_aa: CASSVTSGSNEQFF; j_call: TRBJ2-1; cdr3_length: 14; v_call: TRBV19
cdr3_aa: CSAALRGEQFF; j_call: TRBJ2-1; cdr3_length: 11; v_call: TRBV20-1
cdr3_aa: CASSRLGQGIPEAFF; j_call: TRBJ1-1; cdr3_length: 15; v_call: TRBV5-5
cdr3_aa: CASSAGGHVNTEAFF; j_call: TRBJ1-1; cdr3_length: 15; v_call: TRBV7-2
cdr3_aa: CASSPTVSDTQYF; j_call: TRBJ2-3; cdr3_length: 13; v_call: TRBV18
cdr3_aa: CASSPQGGGRKLFF; j_call: TRBJ1-4; cdr3_length: 14; v_call: TRBV7-2
cdr3_aa: CSARDQGRGEQTQYF; j_call: TRBJ2-5; cdr3_length: 15; v_call: TRBV20-1
cdr3_aa: CASRGNTEAFF; j_call: TRBJ1-1; cdr3_length: 11; v_call: TRBV12-3/TRBV12-4
cdr3_aa: CASTQTPGYNEQFF; j_call: TRBJ2-1; cdr3_length: 14; v_call: TRBV7-2
cdr3_aa: CASSLELTSGYNEQFF; j_call: TRBJ2-1; cdr3_length: 16; v_call: TRBV7-6
cdr3_aa: CASTGGRIDTQYF; j_call: TRBJ2-3; cdr3_length: 13; v_call: TRBV6-1
cdr3_aa: CASSFQGKNTEAFF; j_call: TRBJ1-1; cdr3_length: 14; v_call: TRBV5-1
cdr3_aa: CASTYRETYNEQFF; j_call: TRBJ2-1; cdr3_length: 14; v_call: TRBV7-9
cdr3_aa: CASTQGPQGGNEQFF; j_call: TRBJ2-1; cdr3_length: 15; v_call: TRBV3-1
cdr3_aa: CASRKGVLETQYF; j_call: TRBJ2-5; cdr3_length: 13; v_call: TRBV19
cdr3_aa: CASSLSAASSSYEQYF; j_call: TRBJ2-7; cdr3_length: 16; v_call: TRBV27
cdr3_aa: CATSDGRTDTQYF; j_call: TRBJ2-3; cdr3_length: 13; v_call: TRBV15
cdr3_aa: CASSVSRGQETQYF; j_call: TRBJ2-5; cdr3_length: 14; v_call: TRBV9
cdr3_aa: CASSFRSESGELFF; j_call: TRBJ2-2; cdr3_length: 14; v_call: TRBV28
cdr3_aa: CASSWLGASNEQFF; j_call: TRBJ2-1; cdr3_length: 14; v_call: TRBV7-9
cdr3_aa: CASTLTGLAGVEQFF; j_call: TRBJ2-1; cdr3_length: 15; v_call: TRBV5-5
cdr3_aa: CATSSTGLAGGLNEQFF; j_call: TRBJ2-1; cdr3_length: 17; v_call: TRBV24-1
cdr3_aa: CSAIDGTGPSNTQYF; j_call: TRBJ2-3; cdr3_length: 15; v_call: TRBV20-1
cdr3_aa: CSVGLRQGVYEQYF; j_call: TRBJ2-7; cdr3_length: 14; v_call: TRBV29-1
cdr3_aa: CASSRPALGNEQFF; j_call: TRBJ2-1; cdr3_length: 14; v_call: TRBV7-6
cdr3_aa: CASSLSGIQYF; j_call: TRBJ2-4; cdr3_length: 11; v_call: TRBV5-1
cdr3_aa: CASSPEYSNQPQHF; j_call: TRBJ1-5; cdr3_length: 14; v_call: TRBV12-3/TRBV12-4
cdr3_aa: CASSVRTGDNQPQHF; j_call: TRBJ1-5; cdr3_length: 15; v_call: TRBV6-1
cdr3_aa: CASSQDPHPRAMRTEAFF; j_call: TRBJ1-1; cdr3_length: 18; v_call: TRBV4-3
cdr3_aa: CASSLDGGETQYF; j_call: TRBJ2-5; cdr3_length: 13; v_call: TRBV5-5
cdr3_aa: CATSREGAGTSYEQYF; j_call: TRBJ2-7; cdr3_length: 16; v_call: TRBV15
cdr3_aa: CATSRDRALYQPQHF; j_call: TRBJ1-5; cdr3_length: 15; v_call: TRBV15
cdr3_aa: CRASGTNNEQFF; j_call: TRBJ2-1; cdr3_length: 12; v_call: TRBV20-1
cdr3_aa: CSARQLAGGNQETQYF; j_call: TRBJ2-5; cdr3_length: 16; v_call: TRBV20-1
cdr3_aa: CSARDGLAQRETQYF; j_call: TRBJ2-5; cdr3_length: 15; v_call: TRBV20-1